The next 9 T cell receptor beta chains were all read from a single sample in a study of CD8+ T cells in alopecia areata. In each case, RNA was isolated and then reverse transcribed into cDNA as the sequencing template. Method: immunoSEQ multiplex PCR; TCRdb's copy keeps in-frame clones and lacks some. This table holds about 110,000 clones, over 80% found once. As to treatment: oral pan-JAK inhibitor, 5-10 mg twice daily. The specimen comprised CD8+ T cells sorted from blood, sampled at week 24, from a patient treated with tofacitinib. These receptors all stem from a human donor with alopecia areata.

The chain employs TRBV7-8 and TRBJ1-1; no definite D call. CDR3 length equals 14 residues. The germline V and J ends were trimmed by 3 bases and 1 base, with 9 bases remaining between them. Germline V gene lookup returns CDR1 SGHVS and CDR2 FQNEAQ. The CDR3 region is CASSFLRSNTEAFF. The CDR3, as DNA: TGTGCCAGCAGCTTCCTTCGGTCGAACACTGAAGCTTTCTTT.

This rearrangement joins TRBV2 to TRBJ2-7; 10 bases align to TRBD1. The ends lost 7 bases at V and 5 bases at J; junction bases unmatched: 5. The V gene's germline CDR1 is SNHLY and CDR2 FYNNEI. The CDR3 is 13 residues long. The CDR3 DNA reads as TGTGCCAGCATCCCCGGGACAGGGGACGAGCAGTACTTC. Translation gives CASIPGTGDEQYF.

CDR3: CASSQTSLVLAYGYTF. The CDR3 bases are TGCGCCAGCAGTCAAACCTCATTAGTACTGGCCTATGGCTACACCTTC. V is TRBV23-1 and J is TRBJ1-2; no clear D gene. TRBV23-1 is an ORF; its function is uncertain. Trimming took off 2 bases at V and 4 bases at J, with 17 bases between the two ends. CDR3 length: 16 amino acids.

The CDR3 sequence: CASSQDDGRVSYNEQFF. The CDR3 coding sequence is TGCGCCAGCAGCCAAGATGATGGCAGGGTCTCCTACAATGAGCAGTTCTTC. The chain uses TRBV4-3 and TRBJ2-1; tentative D call: TRBD1 (5 bases). V lost 0 bases to trimming and J lost 0 bases, with 12 bases between them. This CDR3 comprises 17 residues. Per germline, CDR1 LGHNA and CDR2 YSLEER.

V and J are TRBV13 and TRBJ2-4; D call uncertain. Germline lookup yields CDR1 PRHDT and CDR2 FYEKMQ (reference sequence). The CDR3 consists of 15 residues. V lost 1 base, J lost 0 bases, and 7 bases lay in between. CDR3 in amino acids: CASSLAGLAKNIQYF. CDR3 bases: TGTGCCAGCAGCTTAGCGGGCTTAGCCAAAAACATTCAGTACTTC.

This sequence joins TRBV10-3 and TRBJ2-5; 12 bases are shared with TRBD1. V shed 3 bases, J shed 7 bases, and the junction held 6 bases outside the gene matches. CDR1 and CDR2 from the germline V gene are ENHRY and SYGVKD. There are 15 residues in the CDR3. The DNA for the CDR3 is TGTGCCATCAGTGATGGGACAGGGGGCTGGGGGACCCAGTACTTC. Protein product: CAISDGTGGWGTQYF.

This rearrangement joins TRBV7-6 to TRBJ2-2, with D possibly matching TRBD2 (6 bases). The ends were cut back, 0 bases at V and 3 bases at J, with 11 bases in the middle. The CDR3 has 16 amino acids. Germline CDR1 is SGHVS and CDR2 is FNYEAQ. The CDR3 bases are TGTGCCAGCAGCTTAGCGGGGGGAAGTTACACCGGGGAGCTGTTTTTT. This sequence encodes CASSLAGGSYTGELFF.

This clone was seen only a few times. The rearrangement links TRBV29-1 to TRBJ1-2, with D perhaps TRBD1 (5 bases). There are 13 residues in the CDR3. Trimming pared 5 bases from V and 4 bases from J, leaving 14 bases between. The germline V gene encodes CDR1 SQVTM and CDR2 ANQGSEA. The CDR3 nucleotides read TGCAGCGTTCCATTCCACGGGGGCTATGGCTACACCTTC. Protein: CSVPFHGGYGYTF.

The V and J genes are TRBV27 and TRBJ1-2, with D tentatively TRBD1 (5 bases). The CDR3 runs to 15 residues. Trimming pared 8 bases from V and 1 base from J, leaving 17 bases between. Germline-derived CDR1 and CDR2 are MNHEY and SMNVEV (reference sequence). As DNA, the CDR3 is TGTGCCAGCGGATCCGCAGGGTACATTAACTATGGCTACACCTTC. Protein product: CASGSAGYINYGYTF.